These 14 T cell receptor beta chains came from one sample sequenced in a study of blood T cell repertoires in COVID-19. Using immunoSEQ multiplex PCR, the repertoire was profiled, and TCRdb retains in-frame clones only, with some absent. The sample has 200,000 to 300,000 clones, more than 75% seen once. Sequencing was done on a sample of peripheral blood. Receptor source: a woman in her thirties who had recovered from COVID-19.

This chain joins TRBV13 and TRBJ1-3, with unresolved D. CDR3 length: 11 residues. V shed 6 bases and J shed 8 bases, with 8 bases lying between them. Germline CDR1 is PRHDT and CDR2 is FYEKMQ (reference sequence). CDR3 amino acids: CASRTTDTIYF. The CDR3 DNA sequence: TGTGCCAGCAGGACAACAGACACCATATATTTT.

V is TRBV4-3 and J is TRBJ1-1, with D perhaps TRBD1 (5 bases). Germline V lookup: CDR1 LGHNA, CDR2 YSLEER. Trimming left V 1 base short and J 0 bases short, with 6 bases between. The CDR3 totals 14 residues. The CDR3 DNA is TGCGCCAGCAGCCAAGGACAGATGAACACTGAAGCTTTCTTT. Amino acids: CASSQGQMNTEAFF.

The chain employs TRBV18 and TRBJ1-6; 8 bases are shared with TRBD1. Germline V lookup: CDR1 KGHSH, CDR2 LQKENI. Trimming at V came to 3 bases and at J to 8 bases, leaving 6 bases not matched to a gene. This CDR3 region has 15 residues. The CDR3 region has the DNA TGTGCCAGCTCACCCCGGACAGGGAATGATTCACCCCTCCACTTT. It encodes CASSPRTGNDSPLHF. The variable domain in full, completed from reference TRBV18 and TRBJ1-6, reads NAGVMQNPRHLVRRRGQEARLRCSPMKGHSHVYWYRQLPEEGLKFMVYLQKENIIDESGMPKERFSAEFPKEGPSILRIQQVVRGDSAAYFCASSPRTGNDSPLHFGNGTRLTVT.

This chain links TRBV19 with TRBJ1-2; 9 bases agree with TRBD1. J was trimmed by 5 bases and V by 7 bases; bases with no gene match: 11. The CDR3 is 15 residues long. CDR1 is LNHDA and CDR2 is SQIVND in the germline V gene (reference sequence). CDR3 residues: CASISPGQGIYGYTF. The DNA of the CDR3 is TGTGCCAGTATCTCGCCGGGACAGGGAATTTATGGCTACACCTTC.

The genes are TRBV29-1 and TRBJ1-3; a weak D match, TRBD1 (6 bases). The length of the CDR3 is 14 residues. Germline values: CDR1 SQVTM, CDR2 ANQGSEA. V shed 5 bases and J shed 0 bases, with 11 bases lying between them. Here the CDR3 DNA reads TGCAGCGTTACAGGGTCGATCTCTGGAAACACCATATATTTT. As protein: CSVTGSISGNTIYF.

The chain has TRBV2 and TRBJ1-1; maybe TRBD1 (5 bases). V was shortened by 6 bases and J by 6 bases, with 14 bases between the two germline ends. The length of the CDR3 is 13 residues. Germline loops: CDR1 SNHLY, CDR2 FYNNEI. The CDR3 DNA sequence: TGTGCCAGCAGCGTCGAGCAGGGCTCTGAAGCTTTCTTT. Protein: CASSVEQGSEAFF.

The chain couples TRBV14 to TRBJ1-4; a possible D gene is TRBD1 (6 bases). Trimming cost V 4 bases and J 0 bases, with 15 bases left between them. The length of the CDR3 is 17 residues. Germline loops: CDR1 SGHDN, CDR2 FVKESK. The CDR3 reads CASSRQGGSATNEKLFF. Written as DNA, the CDR3 is TGTGCCAGCAGCCGACAAGGGGGTTCAGCAACTAATGAAAAACTGTTTTTT.

The chain carries TRBV6-5 and TRBJ2-7; D perhaps matches TRBD1 (5 bases). Trimming removed 11 bases at V and 3 bases at J, with 14 bases between. Germline V gene data show CDR1 as MNHEY and CDR2 as SVGAGI. The CDR3 totals 12 residues. The CDR3 DNA reads as TGTGCCCTGGGGCAGATTGGCTACGAGCAGTACTTC. Translating it yields CALGQIGYEQYF.

V and J are TRBV5-1 and TRBJ2-1; a weak D match, TRBD2 (7 bases). V was trimmed by 0 bases and J by 7 bases, leaving 20 bases between them. The CDR3 length is 17 residues. Germline-derived CDR1 and CDR2 are SGHRS and YFSETQ. The CDR3 DNA follows: TGCGCCAGCAGCTTGGAAATACGGGGGGCGTTGGGTAATGAGCAGTTCTTC. Protein product: CASSLEIRGALGNEQFF. The variable domain in full, completed from reference TRBV5-1 and TRBJ2-1, reads KAGVTQTPRYLIKTRGQQVTLSCSPISGHRSVSWYQQTPGQGLQFLFEYFSETQRNKGNFPGRFSGRQFSNSRSEMNVSTLELGDSALYLCASSLEIRGALGNEQFFGPGTRLTVL.

In its sample, this clone was seen once. V gene TRBV18 combines with J gene TRBJ1-2; no firm D call. This CDR3 spans 12 amino acids. The V end lost 5 bases, the J end lost 3 bases, and 7 bases lay between the germline ends. Germline assignment: CDR1 KGHSH and CDR2 LQKENI. The DNA of the CDR3 is TGTGCCAGCTCAAGTGGCCACTATGGCTACACCTTC. It yields the protein CASSSGHYGYTF.

The chain has TRBV3-1 (or the pseudogene TRBV3-2) and TRBJ1-1, with 7 bases matching TRBD1. This CDR3 has 14 residues. CDR1 and CDR2 from the germline V gene are LGHDT and YNNKEL (reference sequence). V lost 5 bases, J lost 1 base, and 4 bases stayed unmatched. CDR3 sequence reads: CASSDRAGNTEAFF. CDR3 bases: TGTGCCAGCAGCGACAGGGCCGGGAACACTGAAGCTTTCTTT.

This chain connects TRBV18 to TRBJ2-3, with D possibly being TRBD2 (7 bases). Trimming took 7 bases from V and 7 from J, leaving 21 bases between them. The length of the CDR3 is 15 residues. Looked up from germline, CDR1 is KGHSH and CDR2 is LQKENI. For the CDR3, the DNA is TGTGCCAGCTTCCCGGGGGGCCGTGGGGTCCATACGCAGTATTTT. Amino acid sequence: CASFPGGRGVHTQYF. Using reference TRBV18 and TRBJ2-3 for the parts outside the CDR3, the full variable domain is NAGVMQNPRHLVRRRGQEARLRCSPMKGHSHVYWYRQLPEEGLKFMVYLQKENIIDESGMPKERFSAEFPKEGPSILRIQQVVRGDSAAYFCASFPGGRGVHTQYFGPGTRLTVL.

The chain employs TRBV7-9 and TRBJ2-1; perhaps TRBD1 as D (6 bases). Germline CDR1 SEHNR, CDR2 FQNEAQ (reference sequence). V lost 7 bases, J lost 9 bases, and 19 bases lay in between. CDR3 size: 14 residues. The CDR3, as DNA: TGTGCCAGCACCCCCCTTTTACAGGGTAGTGAGCAGTTCTTC. This sequence encodes CASTPLLQGSEQFF.

A few counts support this clone. The rearrangement uses TRBV18 and TRBJ2-5; D remains unclear. Germline assignment: CDR1 KGHSH and CDR2 LQKENI. Trimming cost V 3 bases and J 2 bases, with 10 bases left between them. CDR3 length: 14 residues. This CDR3 reads CASSPWQNQETQYF. DNA of the CDR3: TGTGCCAGCTCACCTTGGCAGAATCAAGAGACCCAGTACTTC.